Presented here are 28 T cell receptor beta chains from one specimen sequenced in a study of blood T cell repertoires in COVID-19. TCRdb keeps only in-frame clones here, not all; method: immunoSEQ multiplex PCR. The repertoire holds about 400,000 clones, with around 90% as singletons. The sample consisted of PBMCs or T cells enriched from blood (not recorded which). These receptors were collected from a woman between 18 and 29 years old with acute COVID-19.

V and J are TRBV7-9 and TRBJ1-2, with 8 positions matching TRBD1. This CDR3 contains 17 residues. In germline, CDR1 is SEHNR, CDR2 FQNEAQ (reference sequence). V dropped 0 bases and J dropped 4; count of bases not matched to a gene: 10. The CDR3 here is CASSLAGAGGNGYGYTF. DNA of the CDR3: TGTGCCAGCAGCTTAGCAGGCGCAGGGGGCAATGGCTATGGCTACACCTTC.

The chain carries TRBV9 and TRBJ2-3; 7 bases line up with TRBD2. CDR3 length: 15 amino acids. With V trimmed by 1 base and J by 2 bases, 4 bases remained unmatched. CDR1 is SGDLS, CDR2 YYNGEE, per germline. CDR3 in DNA: TGTGCCAGCAGCGTACAGGGAGGGGTCACAGATACGCAGTATTTT. Encoded protein: CASSVQGGVTDTQYF.

The genes are TRBV7-9 and TRBJ1-2, with a tentative D call TRBD1 (5 bases). The V end lost 1 base, the J end lost 0 bases, and 9 bases lay between the germline ends. This CDR3 contains 15 residues. Germline lookup yields CDR1 SEHNR and CDR2 FQNEAQ (reference sequence). The CDR3 nucleotides are TGTGCCAGCAGCTTAGTAACGACAGCTAACTATGGCTACACCTTC. This codes for CASSLVTTANYGYTF.

This chain uses TRBV18 with TRBJ2-3; 15 bases fit TRBD2. J gave up 0 bases and V 3 bases, and 1 base lay outside the gene matches. The CDR3 runs 17 residues. Germline loops: CDR1 KGHSH, CDR2 LQKENI. This CDR3 is CASSPGTSGGSTDTQYF. CDR3 bases: TGTGCCAGCTCACCTGGGACTAGCGGGGGGAGCACAGATACGCAGTATTTT.

This chain joins TRBV12-5 and TRBJ1-2; the D is unclear. Germline loops: CDR1 LGHNT, CDR2 FRNRAP. The CDR3 contains 19 residues. The germline V and J ends were trimmed by 0 bases and 1 base, with 21 bases remaining between them. This chain's CDR3 is CASGLVLGSPPILNYGYTF. The CDR3 DNA reads TGTGCTAGTGGTTTGGTTCTTGGTTCCCCACCGATACTTAACTATGGCTACACCTTC.

To note about this clone: Different DNA sequences within this sample yield the same CDR3. The chain couples TRBV11-2 to TRBJ1-5; weak D call: TRBD1 (6 bases). Trimming removed 0 bases at V and 6 bases at J, with 6 bases between. The germline V gene encodes CDR1 SGHAT and CDR2 FQNNGV. The CDR3 totals 13 residues. The CDR3 here is CASSLEGGQPQHF. The CDR3 DNA is TGTGCCAGCAGCTTAGAAGGGGGTCAGCCCCAGCATTTT.

This chain uses TRBV19 with TRBJ1-2; 10 positions match TRBD1. V shed 6 bases, J shed 6 bases, and the junction held 1 base outside the gene matches. CDR1 is LNHDA, CDR2 SQIVND, per germline (reference sequence). This CDR3 is 12 amino acids long. The CDR3 loop reads CASRTGGHGYTF. CDR3 nucleotides: TGTGCCAGTAGGACAGGGGGCCATGGCTACACCTTC.

The chain links TRBV7-9 to TRBJ2-5; the match to TRBD2 covers 10 bases. Germline lookup yields CDR1 SEHNR and CDR2 FQNEAQ (reference sequence). This CDR3 spans 14 amino acids. Trimming at V came to 2 bases and at J to 4 bases, leaving 1 base not matched to a gene. Here the CDR3 reads CASSLLAGAETQYF. The CDR3 DNA sequence: TGTGCCAGCAGCTTACTAGCGGGAGCAGAGACCCAGTACTTC.

J is TRBJ1-2 and V is TRBV2; a possible D gene is TRBD1 (5 bases). With 8 bases removed from V and 8 bases from J, the gap between germline ends came to 15 bases. This CDR3 contains 12 residues. Germline CDR1 reads SNHLY; CDR2 reads FYNNEI. CDR3 sequence (DNA): TGTGCCAGCGGCAGGGAGGTAATAGGCTACACCTTC. Its protein product is CASGREVIGYTF.

This chain joins TRBV24-1 and TRBJ2-2, with D possibly matching TRBD1 (6 bases). The CDR3 extends over 16 amino acids. Deletions cut 2 bases from V and 3 bases from J, with 12 bases between. Germline V gene lookup returns CDR1 KGHDR and CDR2 SFDVKD. CDR3 residues: CATSDSWGRHTGELFF. As DNA, the CDR3 is TGTGCCACCAGTGATTCGTGGGGGCGCCACACCGGGGAGCTGTTTTTT.

The V call is TRBV2, the J call TRBJ2-7, with 14 bases fitting TRBD2. Germline V gives CDR1 SNHLY, CDR2 FYNNEI. V gave up 1 base and J gave up 0 bases; unmatched junction bases: 2. The CDR3 sequence is 17 residues long. The CDR3 nucleotides read TGTGCCAGCAGTGAAGGGACTAGCGGGGGGAACTCCTACGAGCAGTACTTC. Amino acids: CASSEGTSGGNSYEQYF.

The chain has TRBV19 and TRBJ1-6, with D perhaps matching TRBD1 (5 bases). CDR3 length: 14 residues. Germline lookup yields CDR1 LNHDA and CDR2 SQIVND (reference sequence). The V gene lost 6 bases and the J gene lost 7 bases, with 13 bases spanning the gap. In nucleotides, the CDR3 is TGTGCCAGTAGCCCCGACAGCCCAAATTCACCCCTCCACTTT. Translation: CASSPDSPNSPLHF. The full variable domain, in which reference TRBV19 and TRBJ1-6 provide the parts outside the CDR3, is DGGITQSPKYLFRKEGQNVTLSCEQNLNHDAMYWYRQDPGQGLRLIYYSQIVNDFQKGDIAEGYSVSREKKESFPLTVTSAQKNPTAFYLCASSPDSPNSPLHFGNGTRLTVT.

The genes are TRBV7-9 and TRBJ1-5; 8 nucleotides align to TRBD1. The CDR3 sequence is 15 residues long. J was trimmed by 5 bases and V by 2 bases; bases with no gene match: 5. In germline, CDR1 is SEHNR, CDR2 FQNEAQ (reference sequence). The CDR3 sequence is CASSLTTGEDQPQHF. For the CDR3, the DNA is TGTGCCAGCAGCTTAACGACAGGGGAGGATCAGCCCCAGCATTTT.

This chain joins TRBV7-3 and TRBJ1-6; perhaps TRBD1 as D (6 bases). Deletions cut 5 bases from V and 6 bases from J, with 14 bases between. In germline, CDR1 is SGHTA, CDR2 FQGTGA. This CDR3 has 15 residues. The CDR3 bases are TGTGCCAGCAGCGCCAGGGGTCCACTTAATTCACCCCTCCACTTT. Its protein product is CASSARGPLNSPLHF.

This chain uses TRBV5-6 with TRBJ2-2; TRBD2 is a possible D gene (6 bases). This CDR3 region has 15 residues. Germline lookup yields CDR1 SGHDT and CDR2 YYEEEE. V shed 2 bases and J shed 4 bases, with 12 bases lying between them. The CDR3 bases are TGTGCCAGCAGCTTTCGCGGGACGGGCACCGGGGAGCTGTTTTTT. Translating gives CASSFRGTGTGELFF.

This chain links TRBV4-1 with TRBJ2-1; 14 bases line up with TRBD2. The junction had 6 bases not matched to a gene; V was cut back by 2 bases and J by 6 bases. This CDR3 has 17 amino acids. Per germline, CDR1 MGHRA and CDR2 YSYEKL. The CDR3 loop reads CASSQYFGTSGGNEQFF. CDR3 in DNA: TGCGCCAGCAGCCAATACTTCGGGACTAGCGGGGGCAATGAGCAGTTCTTC.

The CDR3 reads CTSTSGSRSYNEQFF. CDR3 DNA sequence: TGCACCAGCACTAGCGGGAGTCGCTCCTACAATGAGCAGTTCTTC. J is TRBJ2-1 and V is TRBV1; the DNA was not compared with TRBD2, the D call given in the table. TRBV1 is an annotated pseudogene. CDR3 length: 15 residues.

This clone has a single count. The rearrangement links TRBV28 to TRBJ1-1; no clear D gene. This CDR3 comprises 14 residues. Germline CDR1 is MDHEN and CDR2 is SYDVKM. V lost 6 bases, J lost 1 base, and 12 bases lay in between. The CDR3 nucleotides read TGTGCCAGCAGATTGGACTCTCAGAACACTGAAGCTTTCTTT. Protein product: CASRLDSQNTEAFF. Full variable domain (missing parts from reference TRBV28 and TRBJ1-1): DVKVTQSSRYLVKRTGEKVFLECVQDMDHENMFWYRQDPGLGLRLIYFSYDVKMKEKGDIPEGYSVSREKKERFSLILESASTNQTSMYLCASRLDSQNTEAFFGQGTRLTVV.

The genes are TRBV11-3 and TRBJ2-5, with D uncertain. Trimming cost V 2 bases and J 2 bases, with 6 bases left between them. Germline CDR1 and CDR2: SGHNT and YENEEA. The CDR3 contains 13 residues. DNA for the CDR3: TGTGCCAGCAGCTTAAACTGGCAAGAGACCCAGTACTTC. Residues: CASSLNWQETQYF.

This clone came up once. The V call is TRBV9, the J call TRBJ2-2; 7 nucleotides agree with TRBD1. Germline V CDR1 and CDR2: SGDLS, YYNGEE. Unmatched junction bases numbered 9, after V lost 4 bases and J lost 6 bases. This CDR3 spans 15 amino acids. The CDR3 nucleotides read TGTGCCAGCAGCCGGTCTACAGGGGTGGCCGGGGAGCTGTTTTTT. This codes for CASSRSTGVAGELFF.

The chain combines TRBV9 with TRBJ2-7; 10 bases align to TRBD1. The CDR3 is made up of 14 amino acids. Germline CDR1 and CDR2: SGDLS and YYNGEE. V shed 3 bases and J 6 bases; nucleotides not matched to a gene: 6. DNA of the CDR3: TGTGCCAGCAGCGCGGGGACAGGGGAGTCCGAGCAGTACTTC. Protein product: CASSAGTGESEQYF. Full variable domain (missing parts from reference TRBV9 and TRBJ2-7): DSGVTQTPKHLITATGQRVTLRCSPRSGDLSVYWYQQSLDQGLQFLIQYYNGEERAKGNILERFSAQQFPDLHSELNLSSLELGDSALYFCASSAGTGESEQYFGPGTRLTVT.

The J gene is TRBJ1-6, the V gene TRBV19, with TRBD1 as a possible D gene (6 bases). The CDR3 extends over 16 amino acids. V was pared by 9 bases and J by 2 bases, with 17 bases between. Per germline, CDR1 LNHDA and CDR2 SQIVND (reference sequence). The CDR3 region is CASKTNKGAYNSPLHF. In DNA form, the CDR3 reads TGTGCCAGCAAAACAAACAAGGGGGCCTATAATTCACCCCTCCACTTT.

This rearrangement joins TRBV29-1 to TRBJ1-4; 7 positions agree with TRBD1. Germline CDR1 and CDR2: SQVTM and ANQGSEA. The CDR3 totals 15 residues. J gave up 3 bases and V 6 bases, and 10 bases lay outside the gene matches. The DNA for the CDR3 is TGCAGCGTGAAGACCGGACAGGCCTCTAATGAAAAACTGTTTTTT. This translates into CSVKTGQASNEKLFF.

The V call is TRBV9, the J call TRBJ2-1; D is undetermined. V was trimmed by 3 bases and J by 3 bases, leaving 7 bases between them. This CDR3 contains 13 residues. Per germline, CDR1 SGDLS and CDR2 YYNGEE. This CDR3 is CASSDPSYNEQFF. The CDR3 bases are TGTGCCAGCAGCGATCCTAGCTACAATGAGCAGTTCTTC.

The chain employs TRBV2 and TRBJ1-5, with a tentative D call TRBD1 (6 bases). V was cut by 8 bases and J by 1 base, with 18 bases left in between. CDR1 SNHLY and CDR2 FYNNEI come from the germline V gene. The length of the CDR3 is 16 residues. CDR3 DNA: TGTGCCAGCCGAGGTGACGCAGGGGTGAGCAATCAGCCCCAGCATTTT. Its protein is CASRGDAGVSNQPQHF.

The V gene is TRBV2, the J gene TRBJ1-2, with D uncertain. The CDR3 is 15 residues long. From germline, CDR1 is SNHLY and CDR2 FYNNEI. The V gene lost 4 bases and the J gene lost 2 bases, with 14 bases spanning the gap. The CDR3 DNA is TGTGCCAGCAGTGCGGGGATACGACTGAACTATGGCTACACCTTC. Residues: CASSAGIRLNYGYTF.

This clone has just a few counts. This chain uses TRBV5-1 with TRBJ1-1; D remains ambiguous. CDR3 length: 12 residues. The germline CDR1 and CDR2 sequences are SGHRS and YFSETQ. The V end was cut by 1 base, the J end by 7 bases, with 8 bases between. CDR3 in amino acids: CASSLTHSEAFF. For the CDR3, the DNA is TGCGCCAGCAGCTTGACCCACAGTGAAGCTTTCTTT.

The rearrangement uses TRBV5-6 and TRBJ2-7, with TRBD2 matching 13 bases. Germline CDR1 and CDR2: SGHDT and YYEEEE. Losses at the gene ends were 4 bases for V and 6 bases for J; bases not matched to a gene: 4. CDR3 length: 14 residues. CDR3 in DNA: TGTGCCAGCAGCCTGGGACTAGCGGGACGCGAGCAGTACTTC. It specifies CASSLGLAGREQYF.